These 22 T cell receptor delta chains came from one sample sequenced in a study of gamma-delta chains in newborns, infants, children. TCRdb called clones from the reads again using CATT. This repertoire shows over a thousand delta-chain clones, approximately 0.98% found once; its top ten account for roughly a fifth. The sample consisted of blood. The origin of the receptors is a child in good health.

This clone has more than one count but fewer than ten. This probably arose from a read error, given a far larger clone one base away. The chain has TRDV2 and TRDJ1; the match to TRDD3 covers 9 bases. This CDR3 is built from 17 residues. CDR1 and CDR2 (germline): GEAIGNYY, EKD. The CDR3 DNA reads as TGTTCCTGTGACCCACTGGGGGAGATAGGTAGCACCGATAAACTCATCTTT. Its protein product is CSCDPLGEIGSTDKLIF.

This clone was seen more than once but under ten times. A far larger clone lies a single base away; this is likely a read error. The rearrangement uses TRDV2 and TRDJ1; 12 bases line up with TRDD3. The V gene end was trimmed by 5 bases and the J gene end by 1 base; junction bases not matched to a gene: 19. CDR1 GEAIGNYY and CDR2 EKD come from the germline V gene. CDR3 length: 20 amino acids. CDR3 protein: CACGYITGGYLVGVTDKLIF. The DNA of the CDR3 is TGTGCCTGTGGCTACATTACTGGGGGATACTTAGTCGGTGTCACCGATAAACTCATCTTT.

The chain employs TRDV2 and TRDJ3; the match to TRDD3 covers 9 bases. The CDR3 has 20 amino acids. Per germline, CDR1 GEAIGNYY and CDR2 EKD. V dropped 0 bases and J dropped 0; count of bases not matched to a gene: 8. The CDR3 sequence: CACDTVSWGMTSWDTRQMFF. For the CDR3, the DNA is TGTGCCTGTGACACCGTGTCCTGGGGGATGACCTCCTGGGACACCCGACAGATGTTTTTC.

Remarks on this clone: With a far larger clone one base away, a read error is the likely cause. This CDR3 is also generated by other DNA sequences in the sample. V gene TRDV2 combines with J gene TRDJ1; 12 nucleotides line up with TRDD3. CDR3 length: 18 residues. CDR1 is GEAIGNYY and CDR2 is EKD in the germline V gene. V dropped 0 bases and J dropped 5; count of bases not matched to a gene: 12. The DNA for the CDR3 is TGTGCCTGTGACACCGTCTCGTCTGGGGGATACGGCACTGATAAACTCATCTTT. It specifies CACDTVSSGGYGTDKLIF.

As for this clone: The TCRdb protein, from a much larger clone, departs from this DNA's translation at residue 12, likely by read error; the protein shown derives from the DNA. The rearrangement uses TRDV2 and TRDJ1, with 7 nucleotides matching TRDD3. This CDR3 is built from 14 residues. Looked up from germline, CDR1 is GEAIGNYY and CDR2 is EKD. Written as DNA, the CDR3 is TGTGCCTGTGACACTCTGGGGGGACCCGATAAACCCATCTTT. Amino acid sequence: CACDTLGGPDKPIF.

This clone was observed a few times. The chain recombines TRDV2 with TRDJ3, with 11 bases fitting TRDD3. V was clipped by 2 bases and J by 1 base; unmatched bases: 3. The CDR3 totals 18 residues. Germline assignment: CDR1 GEAIGNYY and CDR2 EKD. CDR3 DNA sequence: TGTGCCTGTGACATACTGGGGGATAAATCCTGGGACACCCGACAGATGTTTTTC. Its translation is CACDILGDKSWDTRQMFF.

On this clone: Possible read error: a much larger clone is one base away. The sample contains more than one DNA sequence encoding this CDR3. The gene calls are TRDV2 and TRDJ1, with TRDD3 identical over 7 bases. With V trimmed by 1 base and J by 5 bases, 15 bases remained unmatched. In germline, CDR1 is GEAIGNYY, CDR2 EKD. The CDR3 contains 17 residues. CDR3: CACDTLTGDRFTDKLIF. In DNA, the CDR3 is TGTGCCTGTGACACTCTCACTGGGGATCGTTTCACTGATAAACTCATCTTT.

In regard to this clone: Given a far larger clone just one base away, this is likely a sequencing read error. The chain's CDR3 is CACDTVGKDPYTDKFIF. DNA of the CDR3: TGTGCCTGTGACACCGTAGGGAAGGATCCTTACACCGATAAATTCATCTTT. The rearrangement joins TRDV2 to TRDJ1; D remains unclear. This CDR3 region has 17 residues. Looked up from germline, CDR1 is GEAIGNYY and CDR2 is EKD.

In its sample, this clone was seen a few times. A far larger clone is only one base removed, so a read error is likely. The rearrangement joins TRDV2 to TRDJ3; D possibly corresponds to TRDD3 (5 bases). With 0 bases removed from V and 0 bases from J, the gap between germline ends came to 17 bases. This CDR3 spans 20 amino acids. CDR1 GEAIGNYY and CDR2 EKD come from the germline V gene. CDR3 sequence reads: CACDTARIGESSWDTRQMFF. In nucleotides, the CDR3 is TGTGCCTGTGACACCGCGAGGATCGGGGAGAGCTCCTGGGACACCCGACAGATGTTTTTC.

This clone was found a few times. A single base is all that separates this from a far larger clone, so a read error is likely. Additional DNA sequences in this sample encode the identical CDR3. The chain combines TRDV2 with TRDJ1; a weak D match, TRDD2 (5 bases). Germline loops: CDR1 GEAIGNYY, CDR2 EKD. The CDR3 has 15 amino acids. In DNA form, the CDR3 reads TGCGCCTGTGACCACCTACGGTGGGAGACACGTAAACTCATCTTT. Amino acid sequence: CACDHLRWETRKLIF.

The gene calls are TRDV2 and TRDJ1; a possible D gene is TRDD3 (6 bases). Germline values: CDR1 GEAIGNYY, CDR2 EKD. The CDR3 loop spans 18 amino acids. Between the trimmed V and J ends, which lost 0 bases and 0 bases, there was a span of 19 bases. The CDR3 reads CACDTVERSMGDTDKLIF. The CDR3 DNA follows: TGTGCCTGTGACACCGTCGAGCGTTCTATGGGGGACACCGATAAACTCATCTTT.

By sample fraction, this clone is medium-sized. The V and J genes are TRDV1 and TRDJ3; 9 bases match TRDD3. Germline V gives CDR1 TSWWSYY, CDR2 QGS. The CDR3 runs to 19 residues. J gave up 4 bases and V 3 bases, and 10 bases lay outside the gene matches. The CDR3 region has the DNA TGTGCTCTTGGGGACGCTTCGGACTGGGGGAGGTGGGACACCCGACAGATGTTTTTC. This encodes CALGDASDWGRWDTRQMFF.

This clone appeared a few times. This likely traces to a read error, being one base from a far larger clone. This same CDR3 is encoded by further DNA sequences in the sample. This chain uses TRDV2 with TRDJ2; unclear D gene. This CDR3 is 14 amino acids long. Germline values: CDR1 GEAIGNYY, CDR2 EKD. The DNA of the CDR3 is TGCGCCTGTGGCACTCCCTCCCGGGCAGCACAACTCTTCTTT. Protein product: CACGTPSRAAQLFF.

This clone was observed a handful of times. A far larger clone lies a single base away; this is likely a read error. In the same sample, other DNA sequences code for this CDR3. The gene calls are TRDV2 and TRDJ1; 13 bases are shared with TRDD3. Germline V gene data show CDR1 as GEAIGNYY and CDR2 as EKD. The CDR3 sequence is 18 residues long. Written as DNA, the CDR3 is TGTGCCTGTGACACCGTTACTGGGGGATACGGCTACACCGATAAGCTCATCTTT. Its protein product is CACDTVTGGYGYTDKLIF.

By share, this clone ranks as large (0.1 to 1%). Other DNA sequences in this specimen translate into the identical CDR3. The chain employs TRDV2 and TRDJ1; 13 positions agree with TRDD3. CDR3 length equals 20 residues. Germline-derived CDR1 and CDR2 are GEAIGNYY and EKD. V lost 3 bases, J lost 0 bases, and 15 bases stayed unmatched. In nucleotides, the CDR3 is TGTGCCTGTGACCTCCTTTCACTGGGGGATACGCTAGGACACACCGATAAACTCATCTTT. Protein sequence: CACDLLSLGDTLGHTDKLIF.

Turning to this clone: The mismatch at residue 13 between this DNA's translation and the TCRdb protein of a much larger clone likely reflects a read error; the protein shown is translated from the DNA. V and J are TRDV2 and TRDJ3; TRDD3 matches 8 bases. The CDR3 is 19 amino acids. Germline assignment: CDR1 GEAIGNYY and CDR2 EKD. CDR3 residues: CACDTVLGVSSWGTRQMFF. DNA for the CDR3: TGTGCCTGTGACACCGTACTGGGGGTAAGCTCCTGGGGCACCCGACAGATGTTTTTC.

This clone was seen a handful of times. The rearrangement links TRDV2 to TRDJ1; D not certain. This CDR3 has 17 residues. Germline CDR1 reads GEAIGNYY; CDR2 reads EKD. The V end was cut by 0 bases, the J end by 3 bases, with 19 bases between. In DNA form, the CDR3 reads TGTGCCTGTGACACCGTAGGGAAGGGTCCTTACGCCGATAAACTCATCTTT. Its protein is CACDTVGKGPYADKLIF.

For this clone: The protein recorded in TCRdb matches a much larger clone and deviates from this DNA's translation at residue 11, suggesting a read error; the protein here is obtained by translating the DNA. V gene TRDV2 combines with J gene TRDJ1; no definite D call. There are 15 residues in the CDR3. The V and J ends lost 2 bases and 7 bases respectively, with 19 bases between them. CDR1 is GEAIGNYY, CDR2 EKD, per germline. The CDR3 DNA reads as TGTGCCTGTGACATCGTCGGGTTAAAACCCGGTAAACTCATCTTT. Translation: CACDIVGLKPGKLIF.

This clone was detected a few times. The likely explanation is a read error, given a far larger clone one base away. This chain uses TRDV2 with TRDJ3, with 9 positions matching TRDD3. Looked up from germline, CDR1 is GEAIGNYY and CDR2 is EKD. The CDR3 length is 20 residues. CDR3 sequence reads: CACDTATGGPSSWDTRQVFF. Here the CDR3 DNA reads TGTGCCTGTGACACCGCAACTGGGGGACCCAGCTCCTGGGACACCCGACAGGTGTTTTTC.

In its sample, this clone was seen a few times. The chain links TRDV2 to TRDJ3; 7 bases align to TRDD3. This CDR3 has 17 residues. The germline gives CDR1 GEAIGNYY, CDR2 EKD. The V gene end was trimmed by 0 bases and the J gene end by 0 bases; junction bases not matched to a gene: 1. CDR3 sequence: CACDTWGNSWDTRQMFF. CDR3 bases: TGTGCCTGTGACACCTGGGGGAACTCCTGGGACACCCGACAGATGTTTTTC.

With regard to this clone: A far larger clone is one base from this, pointing to a likely read error. J is TRDJ3 and V is TRDV2; 10 bases align to TRDD3. The V gene end was trimmed by 0 bases and the J gene end by 1 base; junction bases not matched to a gene: 2. The CDR3 has 18 residues. Germline-derived CDR1 and CDR2 are GEAIGNYY and EKD. This CDR3 reads CACDTVLGDSWDTRQMFF. The CDR3 nucleotides read TGTGCCTGTGACACCGTACTGGGGGATTCCTGGGACACCCGACAGATGTTTTTC.

This clone came up a few times. Only one base separates this from a far larger clonotype, so it likely reflects a read error. This CDR3 is also generated by other DNA sequences in the sample. The chain combines TRDV2 with TRDJ1, with 8 nucleotides matching TRDD3. V lost 0 bases and J lost 9; bases outside the gene matches: 11. Germline V gives CDR1 GEAIGNYY, CDR2 EKD. The CDR3 spans 15 residues. This CDR3 reads CACDTVSTGGSELIF. In DNA form, the CDR3 reads TGTGCCTGTGACACCGTCTCTACTGGGGGTTCTGAACTCATCTTT.